This TCR beta chain was sequenced for a study of T cells in Graves' hyperthyroidism and ophthalmopathy. At least 3 on the Clinical Activity Score was recorded for ophthalmopathy patients, who also had NOSPECS grade at least 4 and duration under 3 months. The study excluded patients with uncontrolled infection, other autoimmune disease, pregnancy or lactation. A remark on this clonotype: Its antigen is currently unknown.

CDR1 is SGHDN, CDR2 FVKESK, per germline. V gave up 0 bases and J gave up 11 bases, with 21 bases separating them. There are 16 residues in the CDR3. RNA transcripts gave rise to amplified TCR beta CDR3 regions. The primer set for the first-round RT-PCR of the TCR CDR3 was HTBI. Each CDR3 protein gets one entry after TCRdb re-called the multiplex PCR reads with MiXCR. The table shows around 55,000 distinct CDR3 sequences, with about half occurring only once. Study observations and caveats: Ophthalmopathy stood apart from stable hyperthyroidism in a 13 V-J model. The blood repertoire included most of the expanded thyroid clonotypes above 0.001.

This chain links TRBV14 with TRBJ2-3; D perhaps matches TRBD1 (6 bases). The sample taken for sequencing was blood. This TCR was sampled from a woman aged 45-65 years with Graves' ophthalmopathy. The CDR3 DNA sequence: TGTGCCAGCAGCCAAGATAGGGGGAAAACACACTATGAGCAGTATTTT. It specifies CASSQDRGKTHYEQYF.